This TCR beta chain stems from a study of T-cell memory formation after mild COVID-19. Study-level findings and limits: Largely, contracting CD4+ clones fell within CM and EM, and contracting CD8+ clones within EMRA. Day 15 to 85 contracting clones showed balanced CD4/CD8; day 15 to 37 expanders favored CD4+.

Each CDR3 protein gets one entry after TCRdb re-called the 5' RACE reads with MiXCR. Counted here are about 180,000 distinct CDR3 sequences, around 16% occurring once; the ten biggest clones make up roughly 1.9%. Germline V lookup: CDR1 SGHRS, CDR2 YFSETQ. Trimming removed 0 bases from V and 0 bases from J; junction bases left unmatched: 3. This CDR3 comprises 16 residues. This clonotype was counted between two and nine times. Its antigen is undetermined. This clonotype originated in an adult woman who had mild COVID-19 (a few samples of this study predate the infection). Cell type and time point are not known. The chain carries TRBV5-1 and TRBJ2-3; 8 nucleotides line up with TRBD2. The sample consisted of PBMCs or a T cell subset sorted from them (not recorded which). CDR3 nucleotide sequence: TGCGCCAGCAGCTTGGTTCCGGGAGGGAGCACAGATACGCAGTATTTT. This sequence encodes CASSLVPGGSTDTQYF.